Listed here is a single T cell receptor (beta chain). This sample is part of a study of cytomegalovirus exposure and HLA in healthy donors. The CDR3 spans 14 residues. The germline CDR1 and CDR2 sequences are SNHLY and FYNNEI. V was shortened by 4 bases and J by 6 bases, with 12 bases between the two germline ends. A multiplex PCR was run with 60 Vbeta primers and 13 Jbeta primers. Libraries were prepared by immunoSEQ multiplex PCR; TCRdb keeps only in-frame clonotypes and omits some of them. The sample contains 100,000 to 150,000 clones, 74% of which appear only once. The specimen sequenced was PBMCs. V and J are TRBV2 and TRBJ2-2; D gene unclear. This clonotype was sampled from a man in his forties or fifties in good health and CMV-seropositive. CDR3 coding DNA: TGTGCCAGCAGTGGGGCTTCCTGGCCCGGGGAGCTGTTTTTT. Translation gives CASSGASWPGELFF.